The 14 T cell receptor beta chains below come from one sample, sequenced in a study of human T cells and chemical hapten exposure. One entry per CDR3 protein, called by TCRdb with MiXCR from the RACE reads. The sample consists of some 180,000 distinct CDR3 sequences, around 25% of them appearing once. Specified time point: patch test 3, about 24 weeks after DPC sensitization. Treatment reported: therapeutic diphenylcyclopropenone sensitization with weekly scalp DPC. This sample comprised whole blood, obtained in connection with sensitization to the hapten diphenylcyclopropenone (DPC). These receptors all stem from a middle-aged woman with alopecia areata. Some clones in this sample may be carry-over from other donors' samples.

This clonotype was recorded many times. This chain joins TRBV6-1 and TRBJ2-2; D call uncertain. CDR3 size: 11 residues. Germline loops: CDR1 MNHNS, CDR2 SASEGT. V was trimmed by 6 bases and J by 5 bases, leaving 4 bases between them. The CDR3 spells CASRRTGELFF. DNA for the CDR3: TGTGCCAGCAGACGTACCGGGGAGCTGTTTTTT.

V usage is TRBV3-1 and J usage is TRBJ2-2; 9 nucleotides align to TRBD2. The CDR3 runs to 18 residues. V lost 0 bases and J lost 6; bases outside the gene matches: 11. Per the germline V gene, CDR1 is LGHDT and CDR2 is YNNKEL (reference sequence). In DNA, the CDR3 is TGTGCCAGCAGCCAAGACCCAGGGGTAGCGGGAGTACCCGGGGAGCTGTTTTTT. The encoded protein is CASSQDPGVAGVPGELFF.

The rearrangement joins TRBV6-5 to TRBJ1-3, with D perhaps TRBD1 (5 bases). The ends were cut back, 4 bases at V and 9 bases at J, with 16 bases in the middle. Germline assignment: CDR1 MNHEY and CDR2 SVGAGI. This CDR3 has 14 residues. DNA for the CDR3: TGTGCCAGCAGTTCCCGCCTAACTGGGGGCACCATATATTTT. This translates into CASSSRLTGGTIYF.

This clonotype has only a few counts. The junction departs from the called germline gene at one end, perhaps through a read error. The rearrangement joins TRBV29-1 to TRBJ1-2; 10 bases are a match to TRBD1. The CDR3 length is 13 residues. Germline V lookup: CDR1 SQVTM, CDR2 ANQGSEA. CDR3: CSVEMTGGDGYNF. The CDR3 DNA follows: TGCAGCGTCGAAATGACAGGGGGCGATGGCTACAACTTC.

This clonotype has at least ten counts. The gene calls are TRBV28 and TRBJ2-7; D gene unclear. The germline V and J ends were trimmed by 6 bases and 6 bases, with 9 bases remaining between them. The CDR3 spans 11 residues. Germline CDR1 is MDHEN and CDR2 is SYDVKM. The CDR3 protein is CASSLGFEQYF. DNA for the CDR3: TGTGCCAGCAGCCTAGGGTTCGAGCAGTACTTC. Combining the CDR3 with reference TRBV28 and TRBJ2-7 gives the whole variable domain DVKVTQSSRYLVKRTGEKVFLECVQDMDHENMFWYRQDPGLGLRLIYFSYDVKMKEKGDIPEGYSVSREKKERFSLILESASTNQTSMYLCASSLGFEQYFGPGTRLTVT.

The rearrangement joins TRBV28 to TRBJ2-7, with D maybe TRBD1 (5 bases). V was pared by 5 bases and J by 4 bases, with 15 bases between. This CDR3 is built from 14 residues. Germline V gene lookup returns CDR1 MDHEN and CDR2 SYDVKM. This CDR3 reads CASSLVGQGYEQYF. The CDR3 coding sequence is TGTGCCAGCAGTCTGGTCGGTCAGGGATACGAGCAGTACTTC.

The chain has TRBV28 and TRBJ1-2, with D hard to call. The CDR3 loop spans 13 amino acids. The germline V gene encodes CDR1 MDHEN and CDR2 SYDVKM. Trimming left V 3 bases short and J 3 bases short, with 8 bases between. DNA for the CDR3: TGTGCCAGCAGTTTTCTAATCCACTATGGCTACACCTTC. This sequence encodes CASSFLIHYGYTF.

This clonotype has a handful of counts. This chain uses TRBV6-2 or TRBV6-3 with TRBJ2-7, with 7 positions matching TRBD2. Germline V lookup: CDR1 MNHEY, CDR2 SVGEGT. The CDR3 length is 15 residues. Trimming cost V 6 bases and J 3 bases; bases outside gene matches: 11. The DNA of the CDR3 is TGTGCCAGCAGAACATCAAGCGGGAACGACTACGAGCAGTACTTC. Encoded protein: CASRTSSGNDYEQYF.

This clonotype was counted at least ten times. Germline and junction disagree at one end, which may indicate a read error. The chain links TRBV28 to TRBJ2-7, with D maybe TRBD1 (6 bases). The CDR3 is 12 amino acids. Germline CDR1 and CDR2: MDHEN and SYDVKM. Here the CDR3 reads CASSLPGQIILF. The CDR3 coding sequence is TGTGCCAGCAGTTTACCGGGACAAATTATTCTGTTC.

CDR3 protein: CASSSDPSYEQYF. The CDR3 DNA reads as TGTGCCAGCAGTTCGGACCCCTCCTACGAGCAGTACTTC. V is TRBV28 and J is TRBJ2-7, with D hard to call. The CDR3 has 13 residues. Trimming took off 4 bases at V and 0 bases at J, with 7 bases between the two ends. Per the germline V gene, CDR1 is MDHEN and CDR2 is SYDVKM. The whole variable domain, remainder taken from reference TRBV28 and TRBJ2-7, is DVKVTQSSRYLVKRTGEKVFLECVQDMDHENMFWYRQDPGLGLRLIYFSYDVKMKEKGDIPEGYSVSREKKERFSLILESASTNQTSMYLCASSSDPSYEQYFGPGTRLTVT.

This clonotype was recorded a few times. The J gene is TRBJ2-1, the V gene TRBV10-3, with 8 positions matching TRBD2. The CDR3 consists of 16 residues. V lost 2 bases and J lost 2; bases outside the gene matches: 5. The germline V gene has CDR1 ENHRY and CDR2 SYGVKD. The CDR3 here is CAISELASGPYNEQFF. The DNA for the CDR3 is TGTGCCATCAGTGAGCTGGCTAGCGGGCCCTACAATGAGCAGTTCTTC.

J is TRBJ2-3 and V is TRBV20-1; D is uncertain. The V gene's germline CDR1 is DFQATT and CDR2 SNEGSKA (reference sequence). V was shortened by 2 bases and J by 3 bases, with 12 bases between the two germline ends. The CDR3 has 14 residues. CDR3 region: CSARLLLETDTQYF. The CDR3 DNA follows: TGCAGTGCTAGACTCCTTCTAGAGACAGATACGCAGTATTTT.

This rearrangement joins TRBV6-5 to TRBJ1-1; the D gene is possibly TRBD1 (6 bases). Trimming cost V 0 bases and J 1 base, with 15 bases left between them. The germline V gene encodes CDR1 MNHEY and CDR2 SVGAGI. The CDR3 is 17 residues long. The CDR3 protein is CASSYSMTLGQNTEAFF. Here the CDR3 DNA reads TGTGCCAGCAGTTACTCGATGACGCTGGGACAGAACACTGAAGCTTTCTTT.

This clonotype has a handful of counts. This sequence joins TRBV27 and TRBJ1-4; tentatively, D is TRBD1 (6 bases). The CDR3 extends over 14 amino acids. Trimming took 2 bases from V and 7 from J, leaving 11 bases between them. Per germline, CDR1 MNHEY and CDR2 SMNVEV (reference sequence). CDR3 DNA sequence: TGTGCCAGCAGTTTAACAGGGAGGGGTGAAAAACTGTTTTTT. Its protein is CASSLTGRGEKLFF.